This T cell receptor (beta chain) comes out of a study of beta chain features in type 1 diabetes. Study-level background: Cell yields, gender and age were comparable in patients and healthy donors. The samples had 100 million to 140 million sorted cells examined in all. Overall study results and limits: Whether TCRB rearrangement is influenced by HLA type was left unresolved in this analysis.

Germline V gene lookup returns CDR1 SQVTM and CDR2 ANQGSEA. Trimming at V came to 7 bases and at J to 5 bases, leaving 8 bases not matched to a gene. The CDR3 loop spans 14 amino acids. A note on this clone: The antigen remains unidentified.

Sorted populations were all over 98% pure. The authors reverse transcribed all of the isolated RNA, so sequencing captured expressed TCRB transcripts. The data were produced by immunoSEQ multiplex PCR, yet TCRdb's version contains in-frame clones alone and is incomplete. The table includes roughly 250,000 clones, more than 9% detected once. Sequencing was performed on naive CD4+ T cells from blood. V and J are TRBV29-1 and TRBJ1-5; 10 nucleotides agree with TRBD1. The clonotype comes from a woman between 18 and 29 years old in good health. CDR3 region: CSAKEGQGDQPQHF. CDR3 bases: TGCAGCGCCAAGGAAGGACAGGGGGATCAGCCCCAGCATTTT. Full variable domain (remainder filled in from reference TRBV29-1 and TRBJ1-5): SAVISQKPSRDICQRGTSLTIQCQVDSQVTMMFWYRQQPGQSLTLIATANQGSEATYESGFVIDKFPISRPNLTFSTLTVSNMSPEDSSIYLCSAKEGQGDQPQHFGDGTRLSIL.